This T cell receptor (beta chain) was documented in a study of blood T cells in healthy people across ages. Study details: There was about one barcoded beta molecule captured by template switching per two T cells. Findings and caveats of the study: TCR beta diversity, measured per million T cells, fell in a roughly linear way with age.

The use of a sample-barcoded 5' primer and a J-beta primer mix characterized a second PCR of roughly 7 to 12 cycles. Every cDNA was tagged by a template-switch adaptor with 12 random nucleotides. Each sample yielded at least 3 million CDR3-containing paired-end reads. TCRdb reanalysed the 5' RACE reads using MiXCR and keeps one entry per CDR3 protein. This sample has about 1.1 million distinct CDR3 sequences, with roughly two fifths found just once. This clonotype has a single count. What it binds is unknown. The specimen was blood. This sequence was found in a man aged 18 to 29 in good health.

CDR3 in amino acids: CASSQQGGNTEAFF. As DNA, the CDR3 is TGCGCCAGCAGCCAACAGGGAGGTAACACTGAAGCTTTCTTT. This chain uses TRBV5-1 with TRBJ1-1, with a possible D match to TRBD1 (6 bases). The CDR3 sequence is 14 residues long. Trimming pared 4 bases from V and 2 bases from J, leaving 12 bases between. CDR1 and CDR2 from the germline V gene are SGHRS and YFSETQ.